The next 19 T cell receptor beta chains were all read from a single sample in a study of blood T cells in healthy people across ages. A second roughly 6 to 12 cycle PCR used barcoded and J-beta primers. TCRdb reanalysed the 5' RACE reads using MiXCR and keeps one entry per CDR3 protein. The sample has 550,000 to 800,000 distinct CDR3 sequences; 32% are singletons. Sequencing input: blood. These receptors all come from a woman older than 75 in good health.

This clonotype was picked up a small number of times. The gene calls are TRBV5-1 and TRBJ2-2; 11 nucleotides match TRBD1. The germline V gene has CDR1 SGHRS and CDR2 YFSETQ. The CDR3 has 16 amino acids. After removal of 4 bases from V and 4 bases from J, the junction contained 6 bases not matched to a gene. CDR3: CASSDPGQGATGELFF. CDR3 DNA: TGCGCCAGCAGCGATCCCGGACAGGGGGCCACCGGGGAGCTGTTTTTT.

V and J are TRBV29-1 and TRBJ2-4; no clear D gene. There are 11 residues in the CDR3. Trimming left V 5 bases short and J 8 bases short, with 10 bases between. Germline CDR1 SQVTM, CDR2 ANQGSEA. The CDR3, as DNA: TGCAGCGTTCAGGCTGGGGACATTCAGTACTTC. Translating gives CSVQAGDIQYF.

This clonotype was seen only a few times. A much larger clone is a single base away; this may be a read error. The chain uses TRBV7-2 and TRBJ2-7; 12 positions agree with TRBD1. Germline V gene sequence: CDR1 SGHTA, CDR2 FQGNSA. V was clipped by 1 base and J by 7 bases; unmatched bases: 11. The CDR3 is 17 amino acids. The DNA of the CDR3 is TGTGCCAGCAGCTTAGGGTTGGGGACAGGGGGCCTTGGTGAGCAGTACTTC. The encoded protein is CASSLGLGTGGLGEQYF.

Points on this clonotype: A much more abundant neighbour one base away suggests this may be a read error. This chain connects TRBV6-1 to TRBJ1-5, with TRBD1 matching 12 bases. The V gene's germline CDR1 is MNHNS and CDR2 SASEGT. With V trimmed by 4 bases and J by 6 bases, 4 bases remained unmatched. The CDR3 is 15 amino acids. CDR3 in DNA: TGTGCCAGCAGTGGGGGGACAGGGGGCCGTCAGCCCCAGCATTTT. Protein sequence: CASSGGTGGRQPQHF.

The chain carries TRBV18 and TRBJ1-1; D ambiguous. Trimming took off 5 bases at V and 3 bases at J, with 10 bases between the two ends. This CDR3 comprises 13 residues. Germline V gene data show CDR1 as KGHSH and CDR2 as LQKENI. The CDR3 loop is CASSVAVDTEAFF. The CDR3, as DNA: TGTGCCAGCTCAGTCGCGGTTGACACTGAAGCTTTCTTT.

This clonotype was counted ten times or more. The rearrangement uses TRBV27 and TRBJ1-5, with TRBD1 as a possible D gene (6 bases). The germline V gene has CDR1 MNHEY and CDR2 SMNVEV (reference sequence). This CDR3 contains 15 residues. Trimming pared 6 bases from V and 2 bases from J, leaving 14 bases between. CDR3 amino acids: CASSAQGRGNQPQHF. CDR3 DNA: TGTGCCAGCAGCGCACAGGGTCGGGGCAATCAGCCCCAGCATTTT.

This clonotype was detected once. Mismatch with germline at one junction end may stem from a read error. The DNA of the CDR3 is TGTGTCAGCAGTAAAGAACAGGGTACCGAGCAGTACTTC. Translated, it gives CVSSKEQGTEQYF. The chain couples TRBV4-2 to TRBJ2-4; D is possibly TRBD1 (6 bases). The end of the DNA is better explained by TRBJ2-7, so the J call may be wrong. CDR3 size: 13 residues. The germline V gene encodes CDR1 LGHNA and CDR2 YNFKEQ.

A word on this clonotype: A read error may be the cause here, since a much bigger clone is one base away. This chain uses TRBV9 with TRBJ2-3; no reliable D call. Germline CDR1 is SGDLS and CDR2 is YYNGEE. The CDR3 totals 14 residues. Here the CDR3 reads CASNVGLFTDTQYF. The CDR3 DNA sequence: TGTGCCAGCAACGTAGGGCTTTTCACAGATACGCAGTATTTT.

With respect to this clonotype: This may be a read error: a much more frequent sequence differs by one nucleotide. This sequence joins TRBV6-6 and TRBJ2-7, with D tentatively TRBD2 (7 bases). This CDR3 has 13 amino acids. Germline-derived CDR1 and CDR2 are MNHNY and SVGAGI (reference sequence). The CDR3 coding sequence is TGTGCCAGCAGTTATGGGGGGGCCTACGAGCAGGACTTC. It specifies CASSYGGAYEQDF.

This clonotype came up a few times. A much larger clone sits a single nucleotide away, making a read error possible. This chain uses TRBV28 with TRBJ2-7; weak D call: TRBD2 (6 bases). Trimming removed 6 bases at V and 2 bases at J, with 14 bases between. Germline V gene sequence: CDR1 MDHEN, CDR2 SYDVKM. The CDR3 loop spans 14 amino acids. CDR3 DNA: TGTGCCAGCAGGTTAATGGGGGGAACCTACGAGCAGTACTTC. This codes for CASRLMGGTYEQYF.

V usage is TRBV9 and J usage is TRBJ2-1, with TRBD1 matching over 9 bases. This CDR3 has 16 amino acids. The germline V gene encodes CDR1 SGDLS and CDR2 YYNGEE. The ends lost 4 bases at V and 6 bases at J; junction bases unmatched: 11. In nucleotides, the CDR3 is TGTGCCAGCAGCCCGAGGGGGGACAGGGTGTCCAATGAGCAGTTCTTC. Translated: CASSPRGDRVSNEQFF.

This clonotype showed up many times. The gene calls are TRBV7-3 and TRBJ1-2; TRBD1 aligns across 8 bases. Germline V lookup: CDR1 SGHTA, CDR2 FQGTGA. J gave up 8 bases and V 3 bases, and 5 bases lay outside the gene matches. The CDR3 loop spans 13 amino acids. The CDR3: CASSFPGGLGYTF. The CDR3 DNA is TGTGCCAGCAGCTTTCCAGGGGGCTTGGGCTACACCTTC.

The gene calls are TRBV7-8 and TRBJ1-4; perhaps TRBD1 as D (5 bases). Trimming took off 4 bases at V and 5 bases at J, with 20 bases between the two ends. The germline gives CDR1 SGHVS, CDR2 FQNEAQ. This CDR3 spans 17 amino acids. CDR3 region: CASSYERYRSHNEKLFF. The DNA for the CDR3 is TGTGCCAGCAGCTACGAAAGGTACAGGAGCCACAATGAAAAACTGTTTTTT.

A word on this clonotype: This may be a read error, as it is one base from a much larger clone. Here the CDR3 reads CDSSLTKQGYTF. CDR3 in DNA: TGTGACAGCAGTTTAACCAAGCAGGGCTACACCTTC. The gene calls are TRBV28 and TRBJ1-2; D remains ambiguous. The CDR3 consists of 12 residues. Germline V gene data show CDR1 as MDHEN and CDR2 as SYDVKM.

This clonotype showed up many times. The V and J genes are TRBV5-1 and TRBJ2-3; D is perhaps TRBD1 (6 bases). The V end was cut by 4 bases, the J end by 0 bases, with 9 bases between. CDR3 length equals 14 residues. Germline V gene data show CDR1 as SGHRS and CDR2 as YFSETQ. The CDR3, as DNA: TGCGCCAGCAGCAGGGACATAAGCACAGATACGCAGTATTTT. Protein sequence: CASSRDISTDTQYF.

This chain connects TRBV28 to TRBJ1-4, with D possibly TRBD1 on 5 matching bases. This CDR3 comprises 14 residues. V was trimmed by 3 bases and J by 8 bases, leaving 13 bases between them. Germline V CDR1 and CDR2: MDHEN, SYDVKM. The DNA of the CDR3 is TGTGCCAGCAGTTTGCCGGGGACGGAAGAAAAACTGTTTTTT. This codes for CASSLPGTEEKLFF.

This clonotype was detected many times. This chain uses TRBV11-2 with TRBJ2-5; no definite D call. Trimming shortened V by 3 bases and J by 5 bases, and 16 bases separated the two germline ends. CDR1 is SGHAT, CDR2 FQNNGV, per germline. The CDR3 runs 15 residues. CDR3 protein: CASSFSGYARETQYF. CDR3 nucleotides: TGTGCCAGCAGCTTTTCGGGTTACGCTCGGGAGACCCAGTACTTC.

CDR3 sequence: CAIRRQGLGPQHF. For the CDR3, the DNA is TGTGCCATCAGGCGACAGGGGTTGGGGCCCCAGCATTTT. The V call is TRBV10-3, the J call TRBJ1-5; 8 nucleotides agree with TRBD1. Germline CDR1 reads ENHRY; CDR2 reads SYGVKD. CDR3 size: 13 residues. With V trimmed by 6 bases and J by 9 bases, 7 bases remained unmatched.

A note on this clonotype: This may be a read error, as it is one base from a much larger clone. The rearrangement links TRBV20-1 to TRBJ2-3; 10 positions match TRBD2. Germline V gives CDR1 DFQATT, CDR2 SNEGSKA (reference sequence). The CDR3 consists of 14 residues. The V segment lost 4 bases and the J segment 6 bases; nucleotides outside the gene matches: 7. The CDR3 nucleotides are TGCAGTGCTAACCTAGCGGGGGCGGGGGATACGCAGTATTTT. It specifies CSANLAGAGDTQYF.